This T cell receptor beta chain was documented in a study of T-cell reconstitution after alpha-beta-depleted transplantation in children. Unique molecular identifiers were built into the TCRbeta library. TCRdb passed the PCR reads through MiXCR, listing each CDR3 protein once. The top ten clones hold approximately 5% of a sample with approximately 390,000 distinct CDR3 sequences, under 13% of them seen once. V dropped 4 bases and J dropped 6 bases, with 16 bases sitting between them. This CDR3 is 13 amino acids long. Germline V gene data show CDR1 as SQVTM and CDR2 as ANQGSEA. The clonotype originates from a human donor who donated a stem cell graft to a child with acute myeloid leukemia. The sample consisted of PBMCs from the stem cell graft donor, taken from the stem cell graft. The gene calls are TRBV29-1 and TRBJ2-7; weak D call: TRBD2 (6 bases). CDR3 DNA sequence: TGCAGCGTTGTCTACGGCACTAGCTCCGAGCAGTACTTC. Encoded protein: CSVVYGTSSEQYF.